This T cell receptor (beta chain) was captured in a study of cytomegalovirus exposure and HLA in healthy donors. The CDR3 contains 15 residues. CDR1 is MRHNA, CDR2 SNTAGT, per germline. V dropped 5 bases and J dropped 9; count of bases not matched to a gene: 8. The PCR had 60 Vbeta and 13 Jbeta primers. Generated by immunoSEQ multiplex PCR, the TCRdb table keeps only in-frame clones and is missing some. This sample has 75,000 to 95,000 clones, with around 90% found just once. The chain uses TRBV6-4 and TRBJ1-6; 9 bases are shared with TRBD1. The source of this sequence is a man in his late teens or twenties in good health and CMV-seronegative. Source material: PBMCs. The CDR3 loop is CASSPTGQGFSPLHF. Written as DNA, the CDR3 is TGTGCCAGCAGTCCTACGGGACAGGGATTTTCACCCCTCCACTTT.